This passage covers 9 T cell receptor beta chains from one sample sequenced in a study of OX40 agonist ivuxolimab in advanced cancers. The table came from immunoSEQ multiplex PCR; TCRdb's copy has only in-frame clones and leaves some out. This table holds 55,000 or so clones, about 86% found once. The sequences come from CD4+ or CD8+ T cells sorted from blood, collected in a trial of the OX40 agonist ivuxolimab. These receptors were taken from an adult with an advanced solid tumor such as melanoma, head and neck, liver or kidney cancer.

This chain links TRBV5-1 with TRBJ2-7; TRBD2 matches 7 bases. There are 14 residues in the CDR3. In germline, CDR1 is SGHRS, CDR2 YFSETQ. With V trimmed by 5 bases and J by 4 bases, 9 bases remained unmatched. DNA of the CDR3: TGCGCCAGCAGTTTCCAAGCGGGACCTTACGAGCAGTACTTC. Translating gives CASSFQAGPYEQYF.

The rearrangement uses TRBV10-1 and TRBJ2-1, with 8 bases aligning to TRBD2. This CDR3 contains 15 residues. Germline V CDR1 and CDR2: WNHNN, SYGVQD (reference sequence). J was trimmed by 7 bases and V by 4 bases; bases with no gene match: 9. CDR3 residues: CASSGLGAGGNEQFF. DNA of the CDR3: TGCGCCAGCAGTGGACTCGGGGCGGGAGGTAATGAGCAGTTCTTC.

The chain uses TRBV10-1 and TRBJ2-5; 8 bases match TRBD1. The germline gives CDR1 WNHNN, CDR2 SYGVQD (reference sequence). The CDR3 contains 16 residues. After removal of 3 bases from V and 4 bases from J, the junction contained 10 bases not matched to a gene. The DNA of the CDR3 is TGCGCCAGCAGTGATGGTCAGGGGGCGCAGCGAGAGACCCAGTACTTC. Protein product: CASSDGQGAQRETQYF.

The V and J genes are TRBV28 and TRBJ2-4; possible D gene TRBD2, 7 bases. The CDR3 has 15 residues. CDR1 and CDR2 (germline): MDHEN, SYDVKM. Trimming removed 6 bases from V and 9 bases from J, with 21 bases in between. For the CDR3, the DNA is TGTGCCAGCAGCCCTGCCCGGGGGGCAGGGTTCATTCAGTACTTC. Translation: CASSPARGAGFIQYF.

The rearrangement uses TRBV2 and TRBJ2-1; 8 bases line up with TRBD2. In germline, CDR1 is SNHLY, CDR2 FYNNEI. The CDR3 runs to 15 residues. The junction had 9 bases not matched to a gene; V was cut back by 3 bases and J by 8 bases. For the CDR3, the DNA is TGTGCCAGCAGTGATCGGGGGCTAGCGGGCGATGAGCAGTTCTTC. This encodes CASSDRGLAGDEQFF.

This clone was recorded only once. The chain couples TRBV14 to TRBJ2-5, with a weak D call TRBD2 (6 bases). In germline, CDR1 is SGHDN, CDR2 FVKESK. Trimming shortened V by 4 bases and J by 2 bases, and 14 bases separated the two germline ends. The length of the CDR3 is 15 residues. The CDR3 protein is CASSRLGGQQETQYF. The CDR3 DNA is TGTGCCAGCAGCCGACTAGGTGGACAACAAGAGACCCAGTACTTC.

The J gene is TRBJ2-7, the V gene TRBV9; no firm D call. CDR3 size: 15 residues. Germline V lookup: CDR1 SGDLS, CDR2 YYNGEE. V dropped 4 bases and J dropped 1 base, with 15 bases sitting between them. CDR3 DNA sequence: TGTGCCAGCAGCCCTAATGCGGTGCGATCCTACGAGCAGTACTTC. As protein: CASSPNAVRSYEQYF.

The chain couples TRBV28 to TRBJ1-5; D is perhaps TRBD1 (6 bases). The germline CDR1 and CDR2 sequences are MDHEN and SYDVKM. The CDR3 totals 15 residues. V lost 4 bases and J 6 bases, leaving 16 bases between the germline ends. The CDR3 region has the DNA TGTGCCAGCAGTTCACAGGGTCCGCAATTTCAGCCCCAGCATTTT. Translating it yields CASSSQGPQFQPQHF.

The chain recombines TRBV4-1 with TRBJ2-7, with D maybe TRBD2 (5 bases). With 0 bases removed from V and 3 bases from J, the gap between germline ends came to 6 bases. The germline V gene has CDR1 MGHRA and CDR2 YSYEKL. This CDR3 has 13 amino acids. CDR3 coding DNA: TGCGCCAGCAGCCAAGACGCGGGCTACGAGCAGTACTTC. Amino acid sequence: CASSQDAGYEQYF.